This T cell receptor (beta chain) stems from a study of beta chain features in type 1 diabetes (dated by TCRdb to the late 2010s). Notes on the research overall: Mean age, gender distribution, total cell number and subset yield were not different between patients and healthy donors. Across all samples, fewer than 110,000,000 sorted cells were examined, and cell number per subset correlated strongly with RNA yield. The study compared TCRB repertoires of sorted circulating CD4+ T cell subsets between recently diagnosed type 1 diabetes patients and matched healthy donors. Naive and central memory subsets were obtained from all 28 donors, but regulatory and stem cell-like memory subsets were isolated from only 8 patients and roughly eight healthy donors. What the work shows at the level of the full study, not this receptor alone: Because small numbers of individuals were included in the HLA sub-analyses, any influence of HLA type on TCRB rearrangement was left unresolved. Naive, central memory and regulatory TCRB repertoires appeared more similar among patients than among healthy donors. Type 1 diabetes patients showed a moderate but significant shortening of TCRB CDR3 length in all four CD4+ subsets. Fewer insertions and more nucleotide deletions at VDJ recombination sites were observed in patients with type 1 diabetes, implying thymic rearrangement abnormalities. Because cDNA was sequenced instead of genomic DNA, highly expressing activated cells could be over-represented, though the groups showed no difference in activation or CD3 levels. Shorter templates might be favored by PCR, yet because patient and control samples were amplified and corrected together, any such skew would affect both groups equally.

The entire amount of isolated RNA was reverse transcribed using the High Capacity cDNA Reverse Transcription Kit, so the sequenced TCRB transcripts were expressed ones. Deep immunoSEQ sequencing was applied to naive, central memory and regulatory T cell samples, giving an average of approximately 3.8 million total reads per sample. Sorted cells were lysed in RLT buffer and RNA was extracted with DNase-treated RNeasy Micro or Mini kits, depending on cell number. To prevent cross-contamination, every cell subset was processed on its own, while patient and healthy donor samples were processed together. TCRB sequences were amplified from cDNA with the immunoSEQ multiplex PCR, producing 87-bp fragments spanning the CDR3 region. The amplicons were sequenced using the Illumina HiSeq platform. Processing in the source paper ran as follows. Synthetic template baselines were used to correct PCR bias computationally, reads within Hamming distance 2 were collapsed together, and singletons that could not be merged were discarded. Reads were aligned against IMGT to assign V, D and J genes, CDR3 length and insertions or deletions at six rearrangement sites. Within each subset, clonotype counts were normalized to sorted cell number, and only after that were true diversity and Gini coefficients computed with the tcR R package. The overlap coefficient, calculated on TCRB nucleotide sequences, was used to quantify repertoire sharing. Out-of-frame TCRB sequences from naive cells were analyzed to stand in for the pre-selection repertoire. Here the immuneACCESS table is served through TCRdb, limited to in-frame sequences with V and J called. Missing clones are a known gap in these copies; in checked studies unresolved V genes cover under half, and the rest lacks a known reason. The V and J calls and clone size are taken from that table; D and trimming were inferred from the DNA. The sample has around 280,000 clones on record, 15% of them singletons. The ten largest clones capture less than 0.02% of the sample.

Each donor gave one peripheral blood draw, around 0.12 L on average, collected into heparinised tubes. Using a panel that included CD45RO, CCR7, CD25, CD127, CD95 and CD27, naive, central memory, regulatory and stem cell-like memory CD4+ T cells were sorted on a BD FACSAria II. Every sorted population had a purity above 95%. PBMCs were isolated immediately by Lymphoprep density gradient centrifugation and stained directly without culture. So that batch effects would be minimized, each experiment stained and sorted samples in pairs, pairing one healthy donor with one patient. CDR1 is given as SGHRS and CDR2 as YFSETQ, both from the germline V gene. Germline trimming amounts to 5 bases on V and 1 base on J, with 7 as the count of junction bases outside the gene matches. The CDR3 has 16 amino acids, counting the end cysteine and phenylalanine. Just the 48-base CDR3 DNA is kept, in frame starting at base 1.

For this clone: No antigen is known for it. No base quality values were provided; no much bigger clone lies one nucleotide off.

The sequence came from a man between 18 and 35 years old with type 1 diabetes. Sequenced sample: naive CD4+ T cells from blood. The cell subset or site label on this specimen signifies: true naive CD4+ T cells. The chain is made from TRBV5-1 and TRBJ2-2, with 8 bases matching TRBD1. CDR3 loop: CASRQGEVRNTGELFF. The DNA sequence follows: TGCGCCAGCAGACAGGGGGAAGTTCGGAACACCGGGGAGCTGTTTTTT.